This T cell receptor beta chain originates from a study of glioma-infiltrating T cells. Study context: About a million peripheral T cells were targeted at roughly 4.5- to 11-fold coverage. Study results and limitations: Tissue-blood divergence was below expectation in non-neoplastic patients, above in gliomas.

V lost 6 bases and J 5 bases, leaving 24 bases between the germline ends. The CDR3 spans 17 residues. Germline-derived CDR1 and CDR2 are MNHEY and SVGEGT. On this clonotype itself: No antigen is known for it. Given a much more abundant clone one base away, this may be a read error.

Using RNA template, CDR3s of TCR alpha and beta were amplified with iRepertoire arm-PCR. One entry per CDR3 protein, called by TCRdb with MiXCR from the multiplex PCR reads. This table has 300,000 to 450,000 distinct CDR3 sequences, around 38% appearing once. The TCR sequence derives from a human donor with low-grade glioma or glioblastoma, undergoing nonglioma brain surgery, or in good health (not recorded which). This rearrangement joins TRBV6-2 or TRBV6-3 to TRBJ2-3, with D maybe TRBD2 (7 bases). The specimen sequenced was glioma tissue, nonneoplastic brain tissue, or PBMCs (not recorded which). CDR3 region: CASSQHWEGGAEDTQYF. Here the CDR3 DNA reads TGTGCCAGCAGCCAACATTGGGAAGGGGGGGCGGAAGATACGCAGTATTTT.